This TCR beta chain was observed in a study of blood T cell repertoires in COVID-19. Study background: T cells, B-cell-depleted T cells, or PBMCs provided the cDNA or gDNA that served as material.

As handled by the study authors: Using reference gene primer amplification, nucleated cell counts were estimated. Using immunoSEQ multiplex PCR, the repertoire was profiled, and TCRdb retains in-frame clones only, with some absent. V, J and clone size reflect that table, while D and trimming were determined from the DNA. The sample carries 200,000 to 250,000 clones, 75% to 85% recorded once. This CDR3 has 15 residues. The V end was cut by 1 base, the J end by 6 bases, with 16 bases between. Per the germline V gene, CDR1 is MGHRA and CDR2 is YSYEKL. The clonotype originates from a woman aged 25-40 years with COVID-19, enrolled during active disease. The sample was peripheral blood. The chain combines TRBV4-1 with TRBJ2-7; no firm D call. The CDR3 sequence: CASSQVFEPSREQYF. The CDR3 coding sequence is TGCGCCAGCAGCCAAGTCTTTGAGCCGTCCCGCGAGCAGTACTTC.